The subject of this entry is one T cell receptor beta chain. Other DNA sequences in the same sample also yield this CDR3. As to time point: after neoadjuvant nivolumab, at surgical resection. Patients had newly diagnosed, untreated stage II-IVA oral cavity squamous cell carcinoma. Cohort: HPV-negative, locally advanced oral cavity squamous cell carcinoma patients. The data derive from a study of neoadjuvant anti-PD-1 for oral cavity cancer. Assay: immunoSEQ multiplex PCR; the TCRdb copy retains only in-frame clones and omits some. Found here are 37,000 or so clones, more than 35% of them singletons; the top ten hold 15% to 20%. The CDR3 loop spans 15 amino acids. The germline V gene encodes CDR1 LNHDA and CDR2 SQIVND (reference sequence). Trimming removed 6 bases at V and 5 bases at J, with 14 bases between.

The sample in question was tumor tissue, obtained after nivolumab (anti-PD-1) treatment. The J gene is TRBJ2-6, the V gene TRBV19; D call uncertain. The TCR sequence derives from a person aged 35-79 years with oral cavity squamous cell carcinoma. The CDR3 protein is CASSLGLVRANVLTF. CDR3 coding DNA: TGTGCCAGTAGCCTTGGCTTAGTGAGGGCCAACGTCCTGACTTTC.